A single sample gave rise to the 32 T cell receptor beta chains below, sequenced in a study of cytomegalovirus exposure and HLA in healthy donors. The assay was immunoSEQ multiplex PCR, and TCRdb's table has in-frame clones only and misses some. Among about 120,000 clones listed, 75% to 90% were seen once. Sequences were obtained from PBMCs. These receptors were obtained from a woman between 18 and 30 years old in good health and CMV-seronegative.

This clone occurred once. This chain connects TRBV5-1 to TRBJ2-1, with 7 positions matching TRBD1. The germline V gene has CDR1 SGHRS and CDR2 YFSETQ. Trimming at V came to 2 bases and at J to 4 bases, leaving 6 bases not matched to a gene. This CDR3 has 15 residues. The CDR3 region is CASSLQGSSYNEQFF. The CDR3 region has the DNA TGCGCCAGCAGCTTACAGGGGTCATCTTACAATGAGCAGTTCTTC.

This chain connects TRBV30 to TRBJ2-2; 7 positions agree with TRBD1. The CDR3 runs 19 residues. Germline values: CDR1 GTSNPN, CDR2 SVGIG (reference sequence). The trim removed 2 bases at V and 4 bases at J, leaving 19 bases unmatched. The CDR3: CAWSTMTGWMADLTGELFF. CDR3 bases: TGTGCCTGGAGTACCATGACAGGGTGGATGGCCGATCTCACCGGGGAGCTGTTTTTT.

The chain recombines TRBV27 with TRBJ2-2; 8 bases match TRBD1. V was pared by 4 bases and J by 6 bases, with 7 bases of the junction left unmatched. The CDR3 runs 15 residues. Germline CDR1 and CDR2: MNHEY and SMNVEV (reference sequence). In nucleotides, the CDR3 is TGTGCCAGCAGTTCAGTGGACAGGGTCGCCGGGGAGCTGTTTTTT. It is translated as CASSSVDRVAGELFF.

V and J are TRBV6-5 and TRBJ1-3; D unresolved. Germline CDR1 reads MNHEY; CDR2 reads SVGAGI. Between the trimmed V and J ends, which lost 6 bases and 2 bases, there was a span of 5 bases. This CDR3 contains 12 residues. The chain's CDR3 is CASSIPGNTIYF. The CDR3 nucleotides are TGTGCCAGCAGCATTCCTGGAAACACCATATATTTT.

This sequence joins TRBV7-2 and TRBJ1-2; TRBD1 agrees at 8 bases. In germline, CDR1 is SGHTA, CDR2 FQGNSA. This CDR3 has 13 residues. J gave up 7 bases and V 5 bases, and 6 bases lay outside the gene matches. The CDR3 sequence is CASSTDRGGGYTF. The CDR3 bases are TGTGCCAGCAGCACAGACAGGGGCGGTGGCTACACCTTC.

V usage is TRBV6-6 and J usage is TRBJ1-3, with 10 bases matching TRBD1. The CDR3 has 16 residues. V was pared by 6 bases and J by 5 bases, with 10 bases of the junction left unmatched. Germline V CDR1 and CDR2: MNHNY, SVGAGI (reference sequence). The CDR3 spells CASSLWTGGLRNTIYF. CDR3 nucleotide sequence: TGTGCCAGCAGCCTGTGGACAGGGGGTCTTCGAAACACCATATATTTT.

J is TRBJ2-1 and V is TRBV6-4, with 9 bases aligning to TRBD2. This CDR3 contains 16 residues. With V trimmed by 2 bases and J by 4 bases, 6 bases remained unmatched. Per the germline V gene, CDR1 is MRHNA and CDR2 is SNTAGT. The CDR3 is CASSDDSGGSYNEQFF. The CDR3 nucleotides read TGTGCCAGCAGTGACGATAGCGGGGGTAGTTACAATGAGCAGTTCTTC.

The table lists this clone with a few counts. The V gene is TRBV5-1, the J gene TRBJ2-1; TRBD2 aligns across 10 bases. Trimming removed 0 bases from V and 5 bases from J; junction bases left unmatched: 5. The CDR3 sequence is 16 residues long. Germline CDR1 reads SGHRS; CDR2 reads YFSETQ. CDR3 amino acids: CASSLDSLAGDNEQFF. The CDR3 DNA reads as TGCGCCAGCAGCTTGGATTCGCTAGCGGGAGACAATGAGCAGTTCTTC.

V and J are TRBV12-2 and TRBJ1-1. TRBV12-2 is annotated as a pseudogene. The CDR3 contains 17 residues. The CDR3 nucleotides read TGTGCAAGTCGCCGCCGCCTGAGGGAACGAATGAACACTGAAGCTTTCTTT. Residues: CASRRRLRERMNTEAFF.

This chain connects TRBV6-1 to TRBJ2-7; 8 positions agree with TRBD2. V shed 5 bases, J shed 2 bases, and the junction held 5 bases outside the gene matches. CDR3 length: 14 residues. Germline V CDR1 and CDR2: MNHNS, SASEGT. DNA of the CDR3: TGTGCCAGCAGTAACGGCGGGGGGCCCTACGAGCAGTACGTC. Amino acid sequence: CASSNGGGPYEQYV.

This clone was counted between two and nine times. V gene TRBV9 combines with J gene TRBJ2-2; 9 bases are shared with TRBD2. The CDR3 has 17 residues. The junction had 9 bases not matched to a gene; V was cut back by 3 bases and J by 3 bases. Per germline, CDR1 SGDLS and CDR2 YYNGEE. The CDR3 protein is CASSEEREEAYTGELFF. CDR3 sequence (DNA): TGTGCCAGCAGCGAAGAGCGGGAGGAGGCTTACACCGGGGAGCTGTTTTTT.

This chain links TRBV18 with TRBJ2-7; perhaps TRBD2 as D (6 bases). The germline V and J ends were trimmed by 1 base and 7 bases, with 17 bases remaining between them. Germline V gives CDR1 KGHSH, CDR2 LQKENI. The length of the CDR3 is 15 residues. The DNA of the CDR3 is TGTGCCAGCTCACCACTCCAGCGGGTCCCCATGGAGCAGTACTTC. Protein sequence: CASSPLQRVPMEQYF.

This rearrangement joins TRBV5-4 to TRBJ2-1; 7 bases map to TRBD1. The CDR3 has 17 amino acids. V was pared by 0 bases and J by 3 bases, with 9 bases of the junction left unmatched. Germline V gene data show CDR1 as SGHNT and CDR2 as YYREEE (reference sequence). The CDR3 loop is CASSLVRDSVVYNEQFF. The CDR3 nucleotides are TGTGCCAGCAGCTTGGTACGGGACAGCGTAGTCTACAATGAGCAGTTCTTC.

V gene TRBV30 combines with J gene TRBJ2-3; 10 bases agree with TRBD1. Trimming cost V 0 bases and J 3 bases; bases outside gene matches: 0. Germline CDR1 reads GTSNPN; CDR2 reads SVGIG (reference sequence). CDR3 length: 14 amino acids. The CDR3 DNA reads as TGTGCCTGGAGTGTGGGACAGGGGACAGATACGCAGTATTTT. Protein sequence: CAWSVGQGTDTQYF. Full variable domain (rest looked up from reference TRBV30 and TRBJ2-3): SQTIHQWPATLVQPVGSPLSLECTVEGTSNPNLYWYRQAAGRGLQLLFYSVGIGQISSEVPQNLSASRPQDRQFILSSKKLLLSDSGFYLCAWSVGQGTDTQYFGPGTRLTVL.

The rearrangement joins TRBV7-9 to TRBJ1-2, with D maybe TRBD1 (5 bases). The V and J ends lost 2 bases and 6 bases respectively, with 7 bases between them. CDR1 and CDR2 (germline): SEHNR, FQNEAQ (reference sequence). The CDR3 is 12 amino acids. Written as DNA, the CDR3 is TGTGCCAGCAGCTTACCGGGGGATGGCTACACCTTC. This gives the protein CASSLPGDGYTF.

This sequence joins TRBV10-3 and TRBJ1-2; D not resolved. Germline V lookup: CDR1 ENHRY, CDR2 SYGVKD. The CDR3 runs to 13 residues. Between the trimmed V and J ends, which lost 4 bases and 6 bases, there was a span of 12 bases. CDR3: CAISVAGIDGYTF. In nucleotides, the CDR3 is TGTGCCATCAGTGTTGCGGGCATCGATGGCTACACCTTC.

This clone occurred once. The CDR3, as DNA: TGTGCCAGCAGCCCAGGGGCCCCGAATCAGCCCCAGCATTTT. Its translation is CASSPGAPNQPQHF. V and J are TRBV2 and TRBJ1-5; D is perhaps TRBD1 (6 bases). CDR3 length: 14 amino acids. V lost 6 bases and J lost 4, with 13 bases in between. In germline, CDR1 is SNHLY, CDR2 FYNNEI.

The genes are TRBV19 and TRBJ1-1; TRBD1 agrees at 9 bases. CDR3 size: 14 residues. Germline CDR1 and CDR2: LNHDA and SQIVND (reference sequence). Trimming removed 3 bases from V and 7 bases from J; junction bases left unmatched: 6. Here the CDR3 reads CASSIGQGRIEAFF. CDR3 DNA: TGTGCCAGTAGTATTGGACAGGGGAGAATTGAAGCTTTCTTT.

The chain employs TRBV30 and TRBJ1-2; 8 bases fit TRBD1. Germline CDR1 reads GTSNPN; CDR2 reads SVGIG (reference sequence). The V segment lost 3 bases and the J segment 4 bases; nucleotides outside the gene matches: 4. The CDR3 has 13 amino acids. The CDR3 loop reads CAWSGGQGYGYTF. The DNA of the CDR3 is TGTGCCTGGAGCGGCGGACAGGGCTATGGCTACACCTTC. The variable domain in full, completed from reference TRBV30 and TRBJ1-2, reads SQTIHQWPATLVQPVGSPLSLECTVEGTSNPNLYWYRQAAGRGLQLLFYSVGIGQISSEVPQNLSASRPQDRQFILSSKKLLLSDSGFYLCAWSGGQGYGYTFGSGTRLTVV.

The rearrangement links TRBV13 to TRBJ2-1, with no clear D. Germline V gene data show CDR1 as PRHDT and CDR2 as FYEKMQ (reference sequence). The CDR3 has 14 amino acids. V dropped 6 bases and J dropped 3 bases, with 12 bases sitting between them. Here the CDR3 reads CASSSEPGYNEQFF. CDR3 nucleotides: TGTGCCAGCAGTTCTGAACCCGGCTACAATGAGCAGTTCTTC.

V usage is TRBV30 and J usage is TRBJ2-1; 8 bases are a match to TRBD1. The germline V gene has CDR1 GTSNPN and CDR2 SVGIG (reference sequence). The ends lost 7 bases at V and 2 bases at J; junction bases unmatched: 10. CDR3 length equals 15 residues. The DNA of the CDR3 is TGTGCCTCCCGTAGACAGGGGATTCCCTACAATGAGCAGTTCTTC. Amino acids: CASRRQGIPYNEQFF.

The genes are TRBV27 and TRBJ1-3; D gene unclear. The CDR3 length is 15 residues. Germline CDR1 MNHEY, CDR2 SMNVEV (reference sequence). V was cut by 6 bases and J by 0 bases, with 12 bases left in between. CDR3 in amino acids: CASSRYGSSGNTIYF. The CDR3 DNA follows: TGTGCCAGCAGCCGATACGGGAGCTCTGGAAACACCATATATTTT.

The V gene is TRBV27, the J gene TRBJ2-7, with D possibly being TRBD1 (6 bases). V was pared by 4 bases and J by 0 bases, with 13 bases between. Germline V gene lookup returns CDR1 MNHEY and CDR2 SMNVEV (reference sequence). This CDR3 contains 15 residues. The CDR3, as DNA: TGTGCCAGCAGTTGGGCAGGGGTTGGCTCCTACGAGCAGTACTTC. Translation gives CASSWAGVGSYEQYF.

The gene calls are TRBV6-1 and TRBJ1-1, with D perhaps matching TRBD1 (5 bases). CDR1 and CDR2 from the germline V gene are MNHNS and SASEGT. The CDR3 consists of 14 residues. The V end was cut by 6 bases, the J end by 3 bases, with 14 bases between. In nucleotides, the CDR3 is TGTGCCAGCAGGCTCGGGGGGTTGGACACTGAAGCTTTCTTT. Encoded protein: CASRLGGLDTEAFF.

This chain links TRBV13 with TRBJ1-1; 7 bases match TRBD1. Unmatched junction bases numbered 9, after V lost 4 bases and J lost 4 bases. Germline V CDR1 and CDR2: PRHDT, FYEKMQ (reference sequence). This CDR3 has 15 amino acids. The CDR3 region is CASSSLRDRRTEAFF. CDR3 nucleotides: TGTGCCAGCAGCTCCCTTAGGGACAGACGCACTGAAGCTTTCTTT.

The chain combines TRBV19 with TRBJ2-2, with 7 bases matching TRBD1. The CDR3 extends over 14 amino acids. J was trimmed by 3 bases and V by 7 bases; bases with no gene match: 5. Germline V gene sequence: CDR1 LNHDA, CDR2 SQIVND (reference sequence). This chain's CDR3 is CASTDRIYTGELFF. The CDR3 DNA follows: TGTGCCAGTACGGACAGGATTTACACCGGGGAGCTGTTTTTT.

The V call is TRBV6-1, the J call TRBJ1-2, with D perhaps TRBD1 (6 bases). The CDR3 covers 15 residues. The germline V gene encodes CDR1 MNHNS and CDR2 SASEGT. Trimming took off 4 bases at V and 2 bases at J, with 14 bases between the two ends. CDR3 DNA: TGTGCCAGCAGTGCCCCACAGGGAACCAACTATGGCTACACCTTC. This translates into CASSAPQGTNYGYTF.

The chain has TRBV7-9 and TRBJ2-1; TRBD1 might be the D (6 bases). The germline V and J ends were trimmed by 5 bases and 9 bases, with 14 bases remaining between them. The germline V gene encodes CDR1 SEHNR and CDR2 FQNEAQ (reference sequence). This CDR3 spans 13 amino acids. This chain's CDR3 is CASSGQGTPEQFF. In DNA, the CDR3 is TGTGCCAGCAGCGGGCAGGGGACCCCTGAGCAGTTCTTC.

The chain links TRBV30 to TRBJ2-1; 11 bases are shared with TRBD2. Unmatched junction bases numbered 15, after V lost 3 bases and J lost 14 bases. Per the germline V gene, CDR1 is GTSNPN and CDR2 is SVGIG (reference sequence). The CDR3 is made up of 15 amino acids. The CDR3 region is CAWRPTSGASMGKFF. The CDR3, as DNA: TGTGCCTGGAGACCGACTAGCGGGGCTTCTATGGGGAAGTTCTTC.

This chain uses TRBV28 with TRBJ1-3; 7 bases line up with TRBD1. Germline-derived CDR1 and CDR2 are MDHEN and SYDVKM. The ends lost 5 bases at V and 8 bases at J; junction bases unmatched: 3. This CDR3 spans 12 amino acids. The DNA for the CDR3 is TGTGCCAGCAGTGCCCAGGGGGACACCATATATTTT. Its protein is CASSAQGDTIYF.

The chain links TRBV20-1 to TRBJ1-2; D not certain. Per germline, CDR1 DFQATT and CDR2 SNEGSKA (reference sequence). The CDR3 sequence is 11 residues long. V dropped 6 bases and J dropped 8 bases, with 13 bases sitting between them. This chain's CDR3 is CSAVTGGGYTF. DNA of the CDR3: TGCAGTGCGGTCACCGGAGGAGGCTACACCTTC.

V is TRBV10-2 and J is TRBJ1-2; D gene unclear. Trimming pared 8 bases from V and 8 bases from J, leaving 12 bases between. The CDR3 length is 11 residues. Germline V gene data show CDR1 as WSHSY and CDR2 as SAAADI. CDR3 protein: CASGPGSGYTF. For the CDR3, the DNA is TGCGCCAGCGGTCCGGGGTCAGGCTACACCTTC.